This T cell receptor (beta chain) is from a study of cytomegalovirus exposure and HLA in healthy donors. Findings and limits, study-wide: Some V segments, TRBV6-2 and TRBV6-3 among them, were indistinguishable and were therefore excluded.

Comment on this clone: As yet, its antigen is unknown.

Primers included in the PCR were 60 Vbeta and 13 Jbeta primers. Profiled with immunoSEQ multiplex PCR; TCRdb holds only in-frame clones, not every one. The repertoire has 140,000 to 150,000 clones, approximately 80% of them found once; the top ten carry approximately 9.7%. CDR1 and CDR2 (germline): SGHRS, YFSETQ. Unmatched junction bases numbered 2, after V lost 4 bases and J lost 4 bases. CDR3 size: 13 residues. V is TRBV5-1 and J is TRBJ2-5, with 9 bases lining up with TRBD2. This sequence was found in a woman aged 60-75 years in good health and CMV-seropositive. The sample taken for sequencing was PBMCs. The CDR3 DNA follows: TGCGCCAGCAGCAATAGCGGGGGAGAGACCCAGTACTTC. It specifies CASSNSGGETQYF.